What follows is one T cell receptor beta chain and its context. The antigen is undetermined. This entry belongs to a study of cytomegalovirus exposure and HLA in healthy donors. Study summary: Genotyping showed roughly 77% of about 370 donors falling in the Caucasian-associated ancestry cluster.

The PCR was carried out with 60 Vbeta primers and 13 Jbeta primers. Profiled with immunoSEQ multiplex PCR; TCRdb holds only in-frame clones, not every one. The sample records about 190,000 clones, 87% being singletons. General observations from the study: A missense DCLRE1C variant was associated with V- and J-gene trimming of TCR beta chains in a later analysis, and an independent cohort replicated the association. Common viral pathogens seemed, in a later analysis, to connect with several of the most significant clusters.

Per germline, CDR1 MNHEY and CDR2 SMNVEV (reference sequence). The CDR3 runs 16 residues. The V segment lost 5 bases and the J segment 1 base; nucleotides outside the gene matches: 9. Sequenced material: PBMCs. The chain uses TRBV27 and TRBJ2-7, with 9 bases that match TRBD1. This TCR came from a man aged 30-40 years in good health and CMV-seronegative. The CDR3 region has the DNA TGTGCCAGCAGTCCCGAACCGGGACAGGGATCCTACGAGCAGTACTTC. This encodes CASSPEPGQGSYEQYF.